This T cell receptor (beta chain) was identified in a study of CD8 T cells in ankylosing spondylitis. Study-wide points: One TCR beta motif, made up of roughly eight highly homologous variants, appeared characteristic of ankylosing spondylitis blood. Disease-linked clones displayed a CD8+ phenotype and appeared relatively rarely in peripheral blood. Previous work reported some of these motif variants in the synovial fluid and blood of reactive arthritis. Reportedly, matched ankylosing spondylitis synovial fluid was significantly enriched for disease-linked clones.

This clonotype was seen more than once but under ten times. The target antigen is unknown. Preparation of TCR beta libraries was done by quantitative 5'-RACE with molecular barcodes. One entry per CDR3 protein results from TCRdb running MiXCR on the 5' RACE reads. There are roughly 300,000 distinct CDR3 sequences in the sample; 8% occur only once, and about 15% lies in the top ten. This CDR3 has 18 amino acids. Germline CDR1 is MNHEY and CDR2 is SMNVEV (reference sequence). V dropped 0 bases and J dropped 4; count of bases not matched to a gene: 12. V gene TRBV27 combines with J gene TRBJ2-5; 9 bases line up with TRBD2. This receptor was taken from a male donor with ankylosing spondylitis. Source material: blood, either unsorted or a sorted T cell fraction (not recorded which). CDR3 region: CASSLSGMAGGPRETQYF. Here the CDR3 DNA reads TGTGCCAGCAGTTTATCGGGGATGGCGGGAGGGCCGAGAGAGACCCAGTACTTC.